This T cell receptor (beta chain) was identified in a study of blood T cell repertoires in COVID-19. Study-wide context: Sources were T cells, B-cell-depleted T cells, or PBMCs; the material itself was cDNA or gDNA.

Assay: immunoSEQ multiplex PCR; the TCRdb copy retains only in-frame clones and omits some. The sample records more than 200,000 clones, about 90% being singletons. Across 20 to 25 US areas, participants ranged in age from roughly 18 to 89 years. Germline assignment: CDR1 MGHDK and CDR2 SYGVNS. After removal of 2 bases from V and 3 bases from J, the junction contained 4 bases not matched to a gene. The CDR3 has 15 amino acids. This sequence joins TRBV25-1 and TRBJ1-3, with TRBD1 matching over 7 bases. Sequenced material: PBMCs or T cells enriched from blood (not recorded which). This receptor was obtained from a woman aged 18-29 years who had recovered from COVID-19. Written as DNA, the CDR3 is TGTGCCAGCAGTGAACGTCCAGGGGGTGGAAACACCATATATTTT. Its translation: CASSERPGGGNTIYF. Supplemented by reference TRBV25-1 and TRBJ1-3, the full variable domain reads EADIYQTPRYLVIGTGKKITLECSQTMGHDKMYWYQQDPGMELHLIHYSYGVNSTEKGDLSSESTVSRIRTEHFPLTLESARPSHTSQYLCASSERPGGGNTIYFGEGSWLTVV.